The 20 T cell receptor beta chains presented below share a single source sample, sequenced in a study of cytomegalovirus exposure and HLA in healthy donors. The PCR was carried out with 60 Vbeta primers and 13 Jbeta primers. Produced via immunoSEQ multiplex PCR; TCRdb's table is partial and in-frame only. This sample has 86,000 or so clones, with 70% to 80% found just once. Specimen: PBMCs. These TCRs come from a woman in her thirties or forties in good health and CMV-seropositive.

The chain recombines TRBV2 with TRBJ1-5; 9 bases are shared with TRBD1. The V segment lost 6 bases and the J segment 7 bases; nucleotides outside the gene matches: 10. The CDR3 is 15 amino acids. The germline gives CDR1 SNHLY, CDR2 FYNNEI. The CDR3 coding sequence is TGTGCCAGCAGACCACTTACAGGGGGCATCCAGCCCCAGCATTTT. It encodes CASRPLTGGIQPQHF.

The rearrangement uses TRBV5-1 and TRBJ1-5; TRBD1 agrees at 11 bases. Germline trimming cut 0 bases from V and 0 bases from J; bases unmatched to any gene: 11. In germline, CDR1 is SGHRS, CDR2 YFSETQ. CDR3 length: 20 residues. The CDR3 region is CASSLVGQGAGSHSNQPQHF. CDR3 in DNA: TGCGCCAGCAGCTTGGTAGGACAGGGGGCGGGGAGCCATAGCAATCAGCCCCAGCATTTT.

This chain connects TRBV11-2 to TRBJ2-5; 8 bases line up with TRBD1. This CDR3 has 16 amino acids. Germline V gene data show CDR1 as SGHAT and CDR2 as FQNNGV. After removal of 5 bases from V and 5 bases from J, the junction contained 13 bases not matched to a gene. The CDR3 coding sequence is TGTGCCAGCAGCCCAAACGGACAGGGCTTGCGGGAGACCCAGTACTTC. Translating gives CASSPNGQGLRETQYF.

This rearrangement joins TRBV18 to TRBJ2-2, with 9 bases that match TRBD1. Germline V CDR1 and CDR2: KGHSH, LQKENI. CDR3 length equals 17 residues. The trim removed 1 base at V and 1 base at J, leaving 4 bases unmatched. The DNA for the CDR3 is TGTGCCAGCTCACCACAGCCGGGACAGGGGAACACCGGGGAGCTGTTTTTT. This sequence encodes CASSPQPGQGNTGELFF.

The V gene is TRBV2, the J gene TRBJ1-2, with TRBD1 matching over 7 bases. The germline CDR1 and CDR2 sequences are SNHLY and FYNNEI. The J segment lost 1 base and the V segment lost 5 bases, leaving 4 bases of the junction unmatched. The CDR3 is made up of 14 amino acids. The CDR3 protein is CASSRQGNNYGYTF. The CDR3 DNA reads TGTGCCAGCAGTCGACAGGGAAATAACTATGGCTACACCTTC.

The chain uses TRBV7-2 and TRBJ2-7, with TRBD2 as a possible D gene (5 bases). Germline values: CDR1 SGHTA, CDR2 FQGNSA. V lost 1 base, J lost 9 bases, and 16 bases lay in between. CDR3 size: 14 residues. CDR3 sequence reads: CASSLESGYLGQYF. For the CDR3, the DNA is TGTGCCAGCAGCTTAGAATCGGGGTATCTGGGGCAGTACTTC.

The CDR3 reads CASSLEGVQYF. In nucleotides, the CDR3 is TGTGCCAGCAGCTTGGAAGGGGTGCAGTACTTC. This chain joins TRBV5-4 and TRBJ2-5; maybe TRBD1 (5 bases). V was shortened by 0 bases and J by 11 bases, with 8 bases between the two germline ends. CDR3 length: 11 amino acids. Germline assignment: CDR1 SGHNT and CDR2 YYREEE (reference sequence).

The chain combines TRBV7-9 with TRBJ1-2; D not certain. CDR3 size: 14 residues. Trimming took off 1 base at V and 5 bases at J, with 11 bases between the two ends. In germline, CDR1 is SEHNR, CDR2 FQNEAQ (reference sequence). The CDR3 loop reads CASSLGPTGYGYTF. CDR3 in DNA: TGTGCCAGCAGCTTAGGCCCGACGGGGTATGGCTACACCTTC.

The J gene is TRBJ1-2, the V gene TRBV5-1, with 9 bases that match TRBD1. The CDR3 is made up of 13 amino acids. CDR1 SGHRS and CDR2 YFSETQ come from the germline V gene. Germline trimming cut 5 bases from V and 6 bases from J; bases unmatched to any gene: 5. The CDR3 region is CASRVGTGNGYTF. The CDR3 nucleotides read TGCGCCAGCAGGGTAGGGACAGGGAATGGCTACACCTTC.

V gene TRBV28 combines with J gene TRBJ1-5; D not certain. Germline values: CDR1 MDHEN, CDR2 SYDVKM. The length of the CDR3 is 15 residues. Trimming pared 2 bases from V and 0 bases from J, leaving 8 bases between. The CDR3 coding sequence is TGTGCCAGCAGTTTACGAGGGAATAGCAATCAGCCCCAGCATTTT. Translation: CASSLRGNSNQPQHF.

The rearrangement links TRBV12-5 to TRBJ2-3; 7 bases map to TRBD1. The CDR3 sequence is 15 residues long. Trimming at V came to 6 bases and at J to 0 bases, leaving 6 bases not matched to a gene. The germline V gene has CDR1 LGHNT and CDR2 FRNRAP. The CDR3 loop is CASGPGTASTDTQYF. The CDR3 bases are TGTGCTAGTGGGCCTGGGACAGCGAGCACAGATACGCAGTATTTT.

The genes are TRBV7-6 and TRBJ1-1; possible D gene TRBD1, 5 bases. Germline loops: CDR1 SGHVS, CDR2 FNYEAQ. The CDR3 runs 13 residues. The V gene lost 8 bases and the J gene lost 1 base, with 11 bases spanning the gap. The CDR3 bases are TGTGCCAGCGCGGGGCGGGCGAACACTGAAGCTTTCTTT. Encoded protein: CASAGRANTEAFF.

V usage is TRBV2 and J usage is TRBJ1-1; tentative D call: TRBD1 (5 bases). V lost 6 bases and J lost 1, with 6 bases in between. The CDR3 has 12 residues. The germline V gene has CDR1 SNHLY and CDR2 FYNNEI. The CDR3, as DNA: TGTGCCAGCAGGACAGAGAACACTGAAGCTTTCTTT. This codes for CASRTENTEAFF.

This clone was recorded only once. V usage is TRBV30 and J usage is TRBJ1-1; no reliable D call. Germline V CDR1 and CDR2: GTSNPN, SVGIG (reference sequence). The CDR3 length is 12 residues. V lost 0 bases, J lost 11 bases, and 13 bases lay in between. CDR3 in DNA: TGTGCCTGGAGTGTACGTCGACGGGTTGCTTTCTTT. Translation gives CAWSVRRRVAFF.

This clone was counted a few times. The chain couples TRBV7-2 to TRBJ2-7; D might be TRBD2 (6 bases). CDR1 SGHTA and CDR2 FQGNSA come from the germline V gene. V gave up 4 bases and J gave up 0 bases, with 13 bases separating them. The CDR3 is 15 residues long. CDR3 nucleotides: TGTGCCAGCAGCTGGGCTAGCGCGTTCTCCTACGAGCAGTACTTC. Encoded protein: CASSWASAFSYEQYF.

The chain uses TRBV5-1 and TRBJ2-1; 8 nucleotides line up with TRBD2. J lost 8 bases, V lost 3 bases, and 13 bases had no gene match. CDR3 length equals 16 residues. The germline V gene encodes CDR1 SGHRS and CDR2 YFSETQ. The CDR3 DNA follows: TGCGCCAGCAGCTCATACGGGACTAGTGGATCCGATGAGCAGTTCTTC. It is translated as CASSSYGTSGSDEQFF.

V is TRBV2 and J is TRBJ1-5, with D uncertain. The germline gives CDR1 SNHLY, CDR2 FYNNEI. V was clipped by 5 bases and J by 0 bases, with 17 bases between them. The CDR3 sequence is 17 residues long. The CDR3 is CASSLTPISVSNQPQHF. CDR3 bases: TGTGCCAGCAGTTTGACACCAATATCGGTTAGCAATCAGCCCCAGCATTTT. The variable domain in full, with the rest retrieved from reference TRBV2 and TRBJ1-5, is EPEVTQTPSHQVTQMGQEVILRCVPISNHLYFYWYRQILGQKVEFLVSFYNNEISEKSEIFDDQFSVERPDGSNFTLKIRSTKLEDSAMYFCASSLTPISVSNQPQHFGDGTRLSIL.

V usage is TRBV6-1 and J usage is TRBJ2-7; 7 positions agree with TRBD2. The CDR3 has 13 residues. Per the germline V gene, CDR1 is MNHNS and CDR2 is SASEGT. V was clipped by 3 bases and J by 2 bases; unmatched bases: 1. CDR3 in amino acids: CASSEGGAYEQYF. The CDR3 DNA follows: TGTGCCAGCAGTGAGGGAGGGGCCTACGAGCAGTACTTC.

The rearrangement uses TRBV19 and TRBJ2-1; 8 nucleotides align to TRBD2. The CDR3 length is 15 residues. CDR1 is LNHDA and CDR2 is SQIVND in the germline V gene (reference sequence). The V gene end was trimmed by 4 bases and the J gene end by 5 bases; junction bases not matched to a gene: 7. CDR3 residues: CASSSLAGRDNEQFF. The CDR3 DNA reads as TGTGCCAGTAGTAGTCTAGCGGGCCGCGACAATGAGCAGTTCTTC.

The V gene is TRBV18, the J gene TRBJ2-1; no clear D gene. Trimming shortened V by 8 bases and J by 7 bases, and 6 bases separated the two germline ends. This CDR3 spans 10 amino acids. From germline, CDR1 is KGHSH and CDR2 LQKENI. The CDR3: CASAQNEQFF. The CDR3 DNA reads TGTGCCAGCGCGCAAAATGAGCAGTTCTTC.